One T cell receptor beta chain is described in this entry. Its antigen remains unidentified. Trimming took off 5 bases at V and 8 bases at J, with 22 bases between the two ends. Germline V CDR1 and CDR2: MDHEN, SYDVKM. CDR3 length: 15 residues. The data were obtained in a study of T cell responses to AZD1222 COVID-19 vaccine. Regarding the study as a whole: The donor group comprised mostly white British people and more females; the analysis possibly underestimated clonal diversity.

Profiling relied on immunoSEQ multiplex PCR, and the TCRdb table lists in-frame clones only, not all of them. The top ten clones hold about 2.5% of a sample with some 110,000 clones, around 87% of them seen once. This clonotype was obtained from an adult in good health. The material sequenced was peripheral blood, taken on day 0 of AZD1222 vaccination. The V and J genes are TRBV28 and TRBJ2-7; D possibly corresponds to TRBD2 (6 bases). CDR3 nucleotides: TGTGCCAGCAGTCTGAATATACCCCGGGACTCTCAGCAGTACTTC. Protein sequence: CASSLNIPRDSQQYF.